These T cell receptor beta chains were read from a single sample in a study of T cells after posttransplantation cyclophosphamide. Generated by immunoSEQ multiplex PCR, the TCRdb table keeps only in-frame clones and is missing some. The data list approximately 6,200 clones, none observed once; around 5% falls to the top ten. The specimen comprised PBMCs, sampled after an allogeneic stem cell transplant with post-transplant cyclophosphamide. These receptors originate from a male patient in his 30s who received an allogeneic stem cell transplant from an unrelated donor, was CMV-positive, and had acute and chronic GVHD. A share of the T cells may be of graft donor origin. CDR3s include the opening cysteine and the closing phenylalanine or tryptophan. The D gene is left open where the match is weak. Size values are once, few and many counts, or a class for expanded clones, and some rows have none.

size	V	D	J	DNA	CDR3
many	TRBV9	TRBD1	TRBJ1-2	TGTGCCAGCAGCGCTGGGACAGGGTATGTCTATGGCTACACCTTC	CASSAGTGYVYGYTF
many	TRBV5-1	-	TRBJ2-7	TGCGCCAGCAGCTTGGTTTCCAGCTACGAGCAGTACTTC	CASSLVSSYEQYF
many	TRBV4-3	-	TRBJ1-1	TGCGCCAGCAGCCCAGCCCAGGAGGACACTGAAGCTTTCTTT	CASSPAQEDTEAFF
many	TRBV4-3	TRBD1	TRBJ2-2	TGCGCCAGCAGCCAAGATGGTGGGGACAGGGACCTTACGAACACCGGGGAGCTGTTTTTT	CASSQDGGDRDLTNTGELFF
many	TRBV5-4	TRBD1	TRBJ2-3	TGTGCCAGCAGCCCCCGGGCAGGACAGGGTCTTCATACGCAGTATTTT	CASSPRAGQGLHTQYF
many	TRBV7-9	TRBD1	TRBJ1-4	TGTGCCAGCAGCCCGGGACAGCCGCCAGAAAAACTGTTTTTT	CASSPGQPPEKLFF
many	TRBV19	-	TRBJ1-5	TGTGCCAGTGGCGGACGTGGGGGGTCTCAGCCCCAGCATTTT	CASGGRGGSQPQHF
medium-sized	TRBV6-1	-	TRBJ1-6	TGTGCCAGCAGTGAATACGGGGTGAATTCACCCCTCCACTTT	CASSEYGVNSPLHF
many	TRBV7-2	-	TRBJ1-2	TGTGCCAGCAGCTTAGGTACCGGGGTTGCCTATGGCTACACCTTC	CASSLGTGVAYGYTF
-	TRBV30	-	TRBJ2-7	TGTGCCGGGCTAGCTGGCTACTCCTACGAGCAGTACTTC	CAGLAGYSYEQYF
many	TRBV7-2	TRBD1	TRBJ2-1	TGTGCCAGCAGCTACGCCCCCGGGACAGGGGGCTCCTACAATGAGCAGTTCTTC	CASSYAPGTGGSYNEQFF
many	TRBV9	-	TRBJ2-7	TGTGCCAGCAGCGTAGGAATCGGGGATTCCTACGAGCAGTACTTC	CASSVGIGDSYEQYF
many	TRBV4-1	-	TRBJ1-1	TGCGCCAGCAGCCTACGGGCCGGACAGATGAACACTGAAGCTTTCTTT	CASSLRAGQMNTEAFF
many	TRBV5-4	TRBD1	TRBJ2-7	TGTGCCAGCACCCTGGCTGGACAGGTGCTAGTCGAGCAGTACTTC	CASTLAGQVLVEQYF